Following are 2 T cell receptor beta chains from one sample sequenced in a study of T cell changes during pregnancy in multiple sclerosis. Method: immunoSEQ multiplex PCR; TCRdb's copy keeps in-frame clones and lacks some. The sample records 25,000 to 30,000 clones, about nine tenths being singletons. The sample in question was CD4+ T cells from peripheral blood mononuclear cells, obtained in the first trimester of pregnancy. These receptors were obtained from a female donor in good health, enrolled as a control in a pregnancy study.

This clone was seen just once. The chain combines TRBV28 with TRBJ1-2; tentatively, D is TRBD1 (5 bases). Germline CDR1 MDHEN, CDR2 SYDVKM. This CDR3 is built from 12 residues. V dropped 7 bases and J dropped 7 bases, with 13 bases sitting between them. The CDR3 loop is CASTLGGGGYTF. In DNA form, the CDR3 reads TGTGCCAGCACCCTGGGGGGGGGTGGCTACACCTTC.

The chain recombines TRBV4-2 with TRBJ2-7; 11 bases are a match to TRBD2. This CDR3 is 15 amino acids long. Germline assignment: CDR1 LGHNA and CDR2 YNFKEQ. V lost 0 bases, J lost 7 bases, and 5 bases stayed unmatched. The CDR3 here is CASSQEGLAAREQYF. The CDR3 region has the DNA TGTGCCAGCAGCCAAGAGGGACTAGCGGCTCGGGAGCAGTACTTC.